This T cell receptor beta chain was captured by sequencing in a study of cytomegalovirus exposure and HLA in healthy donors. V was clipped by 2 bases and J by 2 bases; unmatched bases: 3. This CDR3 contains 15 residues. Germline values: CDR1 SNHLY, CDR2 FYNNEI. The study sampled nominally healthy donors, though unrecorded immune exposures were likely. 13 Jbeta primers and 60 Vbeta primers were used for the PCR. Libraries were prepared by immunoSEQ multiplex PCR; TCRdb keeps only in-frame clonotypes and omits some of them. The table includes 210,000 or so clones, 60% to 80% detected once. The clonotype comes from a man aged 18 to 35 in good health and CMV-seronegative. The sequenced sample consisted of PBMCs. The chain has TRBV2 and TRBJ1-3; TRBD1 matches 7 bases. CDR3 region: CASSERGLAGNTIYF. The CDR3 DNA is TGTGCCAGCAGTGAAAGGGGGCTGGCTGGAAACACCATATATTTT. Variable domain in full (rest from reference TRBV2 and TRBJ1-3): EPEVTQTPSHQVTQMGQEVILRCVPISNHLYFYWYRQILGQKVEFLVSFYNNEISEKSEIFDDQFSVERPDGSNFTLKIRSTKLEDSAMYFCASSERGLAGNTIYFGEGSWLTVV.